This T cell receptor beta chain appears in the sequencing data of a study of blood T cell repertoires in COVID-19 (dated by TCRdb to 2020 to 2021). For context, the study as a whole: Collaborator samples came from the United States, Italy and Spain and covered acute and convalescent phases of COVID-19. The dataset comprised deeply sampled blood TCRbeta repertoires from subjects exposed to, actively infected with, or recovered from COVID-19. The prospective study material was composed of cDNA or gDNA derived from T cells, B-cell-depleted T cells, or PBMCs. Sample metadata almost always included a de-identified subject ID, COVID-19 status, age in years and sex. Where HLA class I and class II types were available, the types were taken from metadata supplied by the sample provider, not from assay-based typing. The repertoires were released in a freely available public database meant as a resource for research on the immune response to SARS-CoV-2. The samples were drawn from the first 160 participants of the ongoing ImmuneRACE study and from 1,254 subjects provided by 6 global collaborators. Summary of the overall study and its limitations: How much clinical and demographic metadata was included differed by source and by participant, and the metadata was provided uncurated.

The CDR3, cysteine through phenylalanine, is 15 amino acids long. Only the CDR3 DNA is retained, 45 bases long and in frame from the first base. For CDR1 and CDR2, the germline V gene lists SGHTA and FQGNSA. Trimming accounts for 5 bases at V and 2 bases at J, while the number of junction bases matched to no gene is 6. TCRbeta CDR3 regions were amplified from genomic DNA by means of the immunoSEQ Assay, a bias-controlled multiplex PCR. In the authors' own workflow: The number of nucleated cells in each sample was estimated by amplification of reference gene primers within the assay. Sequence reads were collapsed and filtered to measure the absolute abundance of every unique TCRbeta CDR3 rearrangement. For each sample, productive Simpson clonality was calculated as the square root of Simpson's diversity index across productive rearrangements. In its TCRdb copy, this immuneACCESS table keeps in-frame sequences only and misses some clones. Where compared with another copy, unresolved V genes explain less than half of these, and the others have no known cause. That table supplies the V and J calls and clone size; D and trimming were determined from the DNA. The sample profile shows roughly 37,000 clones; 60% to 85% of them were found once. Of the sample, roughly 2% is held by the ten largest clones.

Note on this clone: Its antigen is unknown. Nothing much larger sits one base from this clone, and base qualities are not available.

Each collaborating institution followed its own protocols to collect whole blood in K2EDTA tubes. Collaborator samples were shipped for TCRbeta analysis as frozen whole blood, isolated PBMCs, or DNA extracted from either sample type. This TCR came from a man in his 60s with active COVID-19. Recombination linked TRBV7-2 to TRBJ2-4, with 7 central nucleotides matching TRBD2. The material sequenced was peripheral blood. This receptor carries the CDR3 CASSQAGGTKNIQYF. The nucleotide sequence reads TGTGCCAGCAGCCAAGCCGGGGGGACCAAAAACATTCAGTACTTC. With all but the CDR3 taken from the reference TRBV7-2 and TRBJ2-4 genes, the full variable domain is: GAGVSQSPSNKVTEKGKDVELRCDPISGHTALYWYRQSLGQGLEFLIYFQGNSAPDKSGLPSDRFSAERTGGSVSTLTIQRTQQEDSAVYLCASSQAGGTKNIQYFGAGTRLSVL.